This is a list of T cell receptor beta chains from one sample in a study of shared clonotypes between healthy human individuals. Profiling relied on immunoSEQ multiplex PCR, and the TCRdb table lists in-frame clones only, not all of them. Of roughly 520,000 clones in the sample, approximately 95% were seen once. Specimen: naive CD4+ T cells sorted from blood. The source of these receptors is a woman in her thirties in good health. Both conserved end residues are part of each CDR3. The D gene is left open where the match is weak. The size of a clone is reported for some rows only, either as once, few or many, or as a class for expanded clones.

16 TRBD1 TRBJ2-1 - TRBV11-2 TGTGCCAGCAGCAGAATGGGACAGGGAGTGGGCAATGAGCAGTTCTTC CASSRMGQGVGNEQFF
17 - TRBJ2-2 - TRBV4-2 TGTGCCAGCAGCCAAGATCGAAGGACATCGAACACCGGGGAGCTGTTTTTT CASSQDRRTSNTGELFF
15 - TRBJ1-1 - TRBV28 TGTGCCAGCATCCCGCAGGGACGCTTGAACACTGAAGCTTTCTTT CASIPQGRLNTEAFF
15 TRBD1 TRBJ1-6 - TRBV6-6 TGTGCCAGCAGTAGGGACAGGGGTACTAATTCACCCCTCCACTTT CASSRDRGTNSPLHF
13 TRBD1 TRBJ2-3 - TRBV18 TGTGCCAGCTCACCACCGATGACAGGGGTGCAGTATTTT CASSPPMTGVQYF
15 TRBD1 TRBJ2-2 - TRBV30 TGTGCCTGGAGTGTGGGGACAGGGGCGGCCGGGGAGCTGTTTTTT CAWSVGTGAAGELFF
12 - TRBJ1-2 once TRBV29-1 TGCAGCGGCTTGACGGATAACTATGGCTACACCTTC CSGLTDNYGYTF
19 - TRBJ2-7 once TRBV21-1 TGTGCCAGCAGCCCCCCTGGGGCCCAACTAGCGGGAGCCACCCACGAGCAGTACTTC CASSPPGAQLAGATHEQYF
14 - TRBJ1-3 - TRBV2 TGTGCCAGCAAGAAGGACGGGGCTCGAAACACCATATATTTT CASKKDGARNTIYF
15 TRBD1 TRBJ2-7 once TRBV19 TGTGCCAGTAGTCTATCGGACAGGGGGCCGTACGAGCAGTACTTC CASSLSDRGPYEQYF
12 TRBD2 TRBJ2-1 - TRBV7-9 TGTGCCAGCAGCCGGGACTATCATGAGCAGTTCTTC CASSRDYHEQFF
14 - TRBJ2-2 - TRBV5-4 TGTGCCAGCAGCTTCCAGATGAACACCGGGGAGCTGTTTTTT CASSFQMNTGELFF
11 - TRBJ2-7 - TRBV5-1 TGCGCCAGCAGCTTGTCGGGCAAGCAGTACTTC CASSLSGKQYF
14 - TRBJ2-3 - TRBV5-1 TGCGCCAGCAGCTTGGCCGACAAGACAGATACGCAGTATTTT CASSLADKTDTQYF
14 - TRBJ1-1 once TRBV28 TGTGCCAGCATCCCACCCTTTCGAAACACTGAAGCTTTCTTT CASIPPFRNTEAFF
13 TRBD1 TRBJ1-2 - TRBV6-4 TGTGCCAGCAGTGTTAGGACAGGGGATGGCTACACCTTC CASSVRTGDGYTF
16 - TRBJ2-3 - TRBV6-6 TGTGCCAGCAGTTACCGGCCAGGGTCCTTCACAGATACGCAGTATTTT CASSYRPGSFTDTQYF
14 - TRBJ2-3 - TRBV5-1 TGCGCCAGCAGCGGAGGAGAGTGGACAGATACGCAGTATTTT CASSGGEWTDTQYF
14 TRBD1 TRBJ2-7 - TRBV7-9 TGTGCCAGCAACCCGCCGACAGGGGTTTACGAGCAGTACTTC CASNPPTGVYEQYF
14 TRBD2 TRBJ2-7 - TRBV5-1 TGCGCCAGCAGCCTTAGCGGGACCACCTACGAGCAGTACTTC CASSLSGTTYEQYF
13 TRBD1 TRBJ1-2 - TRBV7-9 TGTGCCAGCAGCCTGGGACAGAACTATGGCTACACCTTC CASSLGQNYGYTF
13 - TRBJ2-5 - TRBV19 TGTGCCAGTAGTGTTGGAGGGCAAGAGACCCAGTACTTC CASSVGGQETQYF
15 - TRBJ2-7 - TRBV7-9 TGTGCCAGCAGCGTAGGCCTACGGGAAACCTACGAGCAGTACTTC CASSVGLRETYEQYF
16 - TRBJ2-1 once TRBV7-9 TGTGCCAGCAGCTTAGGCCGAGGGGCGGTAGACAATGAGCAGTTCTTC CASSLGRGAVDNEQFF
14 TRBD2 TRBJ2-7 - TRBV28 TGTGCCAGCAGTTTTCGGCGGGAGGGCCGCGAGCAGTACTTC CASSFRREGREQYF
14 - TRBJ2-5 - TRBV2 TGTGCCAGCAATGTGCAGGGGCGTACGGAGACCCAGTACTTC CASNVQGRTETQYF
16 - TRBJ1-2 - TRBV5-6 TGTGCCAGCAGCCTGCTAGGGGACCTCATCAACTATGGCTACACCTTC CASSLLGDLINYGYTF
20 TRBD1 TRBJ2-2 - TRBV28 TGTGCCAGCAGCCAACCTCGGGACAGGGTAAGAAGACAAAACACCGGGGAGCTGTTTTTT CASSQPRDRVRRQNTGELFF
14 - TRBJ2-7 - TRBV5-1 TGCGCCAGCAGCTTGCCAGGGAGTAACTACGAGCAGTACTTC CASSLPGSNYEQYF
15 TRBD1 TRBJ1-4 - TRBV4-1 TGCGCCAGCAGCCAGGACAGGGTAACTAATGAAAAACTGTTTTTT CASSQDRVTNEKLFF
12 TRBD1 TRBJ2-1 once TRBV28 TGTGCCAGCAGCCGGTTACCGGGACAGGGTATCTTC CASSRLPGQGIF
14 - TRBJ2-7 - TRBV19 TGTGCCAGTAGTAAGGCGGGTTTCCCCTACGAGCAGTACTTC CASSKAGFPYEQYF
11 - TRBJ2-1 - TRBV2 TGTGCCAGCAGTGAAGTGCTAGCGCGAGTCTTC CASSEVLARVF
15 TRBD2 TRBJ2-7 - TRBV5-1 TGCGCCAGCAGCTGGGGACTAGCGGCCTCCTACGAGCAGTACTTC CASSWGLAASYEQYF
16 TRBD1 TRBJ2-4 - TRBV15 TGTGCCACCAGCAGGGCTCGACAGGGGGCGAAAAACATTCAGTACTTC CATSRARQGAKNIQYF
14 - TRBJ2-7 - TRBV28 TGTGCCAGTAGTTTTAGGCTGCGTGCCTACGAGCAGTACTTC CASSFRLRAYEQYF
15 - TRBJ2-1 - TRBV6-6 TGTGCCAGCAGTTACCAGGCTAGTCGGGCCAATGAGCAGTTCTTC CASSYQASRANEQFF
17 TRBD2 TRBJ2-2 - TRBV5-6 TGTGCCAGCAGCTACAGGACTAGCGGGGTCAACACCGGGGAGCTGTTTTTT CASSYRTSGVNTGELFF
14 TRBD2 TRBJ2-3 - TRBV5-1 TGCGCCAGTAGACTAGCGGGAAACACAGATACGCAGTATTTT CASRLAGNTDTQYF
15 - TRBJ2-1 - TRBV19 TGTGCCAGTAGTATAATCCGGGGGCCAGGGTCTGAGCAGTTCTTC CASSIIRGPGSEQFF
14 TRBD2 TRBJ2-7 - TRBV11-1 TGTGCCAGCAGCTTTAGCGGGAATCTGTACGAGCAGTACTTC CASSFSGNLYEQYF
12 - TRBJ2-1 once TRBV7-9 TGTGCCAGCAGCTCCCGAGGCCACCCAGGGGTCTTC CASSSRGHPGVF
16 - TRBJ2-2 - TRBV7-9 TGTGCCAGCAACTCCTGGGACCCTAGGAACACCGGGGAGCTGTTTTTT CASNSWDPRNTGELFF
14 TRBD1 TRBJ1-5 - TRBV6-1 TGTGCCAGCAGTGAAGGATCCCGGACAGGGATTGAGAATTTT CASSEGSRTGIENF
17 - TRBJ2-3 - TRBV7-2 TGTGCCAGCAGCTTAAGGATCCTGGGACCTGCCACAGATACGCAGTATTTT CASSLRILGPATDTQYF
18 TRBD2 TRBJ2-7 - TRBV10-2 TGCGCCAGCAGGGACCCCCGGACTAGCAAGGGGAGCTCCTACGAGCAGTACTTC CASRDPRTSKGSSYEQYF
15 TRBD1 TRBJ2-7 - TRBV10-2 TGCGCCAGCAGTGAGTCGCGGGGACAGGCGTACGAGCAGTACTTC CASSESRGQAYEQYF
14 - TRBJ2-2 - TRBV19 TGTGCCAGTGGTCTTACGACCAACACCGGGGAGCTGTTTTTT CASGLTTNTGELFF
17 TRBD2 TRBJ2-3 - TRBV9 TGTGCCAGCAGCGTATTGGGCAACCTCCCTCCGGGGGGTACGCAGTATTTT CASSVLGNLPPGGTQYF
14 TRBD1 TRBJ1-5 - TRBV5-1 TGCGCCAGCGCCCAGGGGGTTGAGGCTCAGCCCCAGCATTTT CASAQGVEAQPQHF
19 TRBD1 TRBJ1-1 - TRBV19 TGTGCCAGTAGTATTTTTTTAAGGGGACAGCTTAATTTGAACACTGAAGCTTTCTTT CASSIFLRGQLNLNTEAFF